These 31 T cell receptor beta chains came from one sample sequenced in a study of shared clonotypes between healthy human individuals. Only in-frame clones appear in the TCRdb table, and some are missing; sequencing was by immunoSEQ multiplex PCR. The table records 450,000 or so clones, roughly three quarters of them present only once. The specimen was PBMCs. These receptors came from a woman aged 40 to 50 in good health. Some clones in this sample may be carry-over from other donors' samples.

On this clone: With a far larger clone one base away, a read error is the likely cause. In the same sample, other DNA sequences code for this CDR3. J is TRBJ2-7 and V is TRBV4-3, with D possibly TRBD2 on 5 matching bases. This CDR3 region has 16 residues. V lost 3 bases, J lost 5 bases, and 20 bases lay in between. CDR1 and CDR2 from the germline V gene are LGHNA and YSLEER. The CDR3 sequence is CASSQSGIKNTHEQYF. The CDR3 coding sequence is TGCGCCAGCAGCCAGAGCGGTATTAAGAACACACACGAGCAGTACTTC.

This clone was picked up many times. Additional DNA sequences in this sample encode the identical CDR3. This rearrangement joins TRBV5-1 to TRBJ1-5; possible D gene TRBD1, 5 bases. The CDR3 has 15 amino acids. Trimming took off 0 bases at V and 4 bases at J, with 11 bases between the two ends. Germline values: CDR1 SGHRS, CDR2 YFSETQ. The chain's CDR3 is CASSLGTGGNQPQHF. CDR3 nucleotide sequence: TGCGCCAGCAGCTTGGGTACAGGAGGTAATCAGCCCCAGCATTTT. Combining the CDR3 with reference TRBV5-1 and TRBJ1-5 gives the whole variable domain KAGVTQTPRYLIKTRGQQVTLSCSPISGHRSVSWYQQTPGQGLQFLFEYFSETQRNKGNFPGRFSGRQFSNSRSEMNVSTLELGDSALYLCASSLGTGGNQPQHFGDGTRLSIL.

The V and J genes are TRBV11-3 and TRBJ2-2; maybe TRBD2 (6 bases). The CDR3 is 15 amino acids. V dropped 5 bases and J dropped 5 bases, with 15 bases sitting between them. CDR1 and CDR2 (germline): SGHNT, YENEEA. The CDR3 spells CASSRGGVGTGELFF. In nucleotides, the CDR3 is TGTGCCAGCAGCCGGGGCGGGGTAGGGACCGGGGAGCTGTTTTTT.

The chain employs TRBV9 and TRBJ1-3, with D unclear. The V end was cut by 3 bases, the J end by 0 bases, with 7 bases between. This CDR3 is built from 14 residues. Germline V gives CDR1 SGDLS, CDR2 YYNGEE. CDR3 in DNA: TGTGCCAGCAGCGCCGGGAGCTCTGGAAACACCATATATTTT. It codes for CASSAGSSGNTIYF.

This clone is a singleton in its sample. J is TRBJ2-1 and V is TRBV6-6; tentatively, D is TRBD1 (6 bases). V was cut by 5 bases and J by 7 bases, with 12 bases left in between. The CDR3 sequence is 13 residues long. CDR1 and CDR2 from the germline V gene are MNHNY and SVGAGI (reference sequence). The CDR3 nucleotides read TGTGCCAGCAGTGAGGACAGCTATAATGAGCAGTTCTTC. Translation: CASSEDSYNEQFF.

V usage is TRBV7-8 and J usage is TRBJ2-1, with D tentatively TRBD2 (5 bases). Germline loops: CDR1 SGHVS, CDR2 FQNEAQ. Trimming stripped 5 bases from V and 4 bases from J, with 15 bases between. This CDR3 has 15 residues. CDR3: CASSPSREIYNEQFF. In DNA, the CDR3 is TGTGCCAGCAGCCCCAGCCGGGAAATTTACAATGAGCAGTTCTTC.

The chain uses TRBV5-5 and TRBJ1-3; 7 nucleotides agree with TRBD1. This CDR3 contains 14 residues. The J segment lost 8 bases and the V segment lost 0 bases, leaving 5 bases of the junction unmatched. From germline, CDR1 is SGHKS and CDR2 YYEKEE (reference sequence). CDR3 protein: CASSLGHGTDTIYF. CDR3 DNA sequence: TGTGCCAGCAGCTTGGGACACGGGACAGACACCATATATTTT.

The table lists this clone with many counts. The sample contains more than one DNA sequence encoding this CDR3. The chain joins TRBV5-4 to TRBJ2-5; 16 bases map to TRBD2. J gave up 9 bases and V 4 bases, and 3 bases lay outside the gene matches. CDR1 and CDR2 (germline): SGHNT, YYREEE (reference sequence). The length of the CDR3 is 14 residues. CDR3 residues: CASSGTSGGGPQYF. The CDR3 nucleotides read TGTGCCAGCAGCGGGACTAGCGGGGGGGGACCCCAGTACTTC. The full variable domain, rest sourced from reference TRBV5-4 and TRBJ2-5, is ETGVTQSPTHLIKTRGQQVTLRCSSQSGHNTVSWYQQALGQGPQFIFQYYREEENGRGNFPPRFSGLQFPNYSSELNVNALELDDSALYLCASSGTSGGGPQYFGPGTRLLVL.

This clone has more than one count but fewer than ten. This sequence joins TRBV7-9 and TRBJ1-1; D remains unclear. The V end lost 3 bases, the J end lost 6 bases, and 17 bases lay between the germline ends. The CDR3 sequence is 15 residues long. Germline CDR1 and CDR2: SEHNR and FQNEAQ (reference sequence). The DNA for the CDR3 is TGTGCCAGCAGCTTCATTAAGGACCTCTGGGCTGAAGCTTTCTTT. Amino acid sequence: CASSFIKDLWAEAFF.

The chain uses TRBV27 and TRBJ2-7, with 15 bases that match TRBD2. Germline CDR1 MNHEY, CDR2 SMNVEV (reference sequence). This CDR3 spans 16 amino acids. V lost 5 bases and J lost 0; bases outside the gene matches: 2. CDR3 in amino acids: CASSLGLAGGSYEQYF. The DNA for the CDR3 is TGTGCCAGCAGTCTGGGACTAGCGGGAGGCTCCTACGAGCAGTACTTC.

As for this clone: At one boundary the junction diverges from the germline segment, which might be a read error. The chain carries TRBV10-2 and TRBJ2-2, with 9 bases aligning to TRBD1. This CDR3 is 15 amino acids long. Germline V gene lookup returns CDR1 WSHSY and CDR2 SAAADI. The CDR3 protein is CAIRPGQGNTGELFF. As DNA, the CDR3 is TGTGCCATCAGACCGGGACAGGGCAACACCGGGGAGCTGTTTTTT.

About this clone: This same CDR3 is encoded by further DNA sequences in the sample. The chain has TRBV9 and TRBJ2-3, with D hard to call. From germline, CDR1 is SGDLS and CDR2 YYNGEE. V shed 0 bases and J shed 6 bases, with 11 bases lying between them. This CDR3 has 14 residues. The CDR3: CASSVDGNTDTQYF. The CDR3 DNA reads TGTGCCAGCAGCGTAGACGGAAACACGGATACGCAGTATTTT.

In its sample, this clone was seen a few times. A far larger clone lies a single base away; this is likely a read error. CDR3 amino acids: CARSPLREKLFF. The CDR3 DNA follows: TGTGCCCGGAGTCCCCTGAGGGAAAAACTGTTTTTT. This chain joins TRBV30 and TRBJ1-4; no clear D gene. Germline CDR1 GTSNPN, CDR2 SVGIG (reference sequence). The CDR3 has 12 residues.

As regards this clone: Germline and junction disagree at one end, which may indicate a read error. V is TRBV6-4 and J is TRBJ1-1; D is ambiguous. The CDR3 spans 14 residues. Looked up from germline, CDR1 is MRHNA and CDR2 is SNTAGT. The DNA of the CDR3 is TGTGCCAGCAGTTACTCGGCAGAAGAGACTGAAGCTTTCTTT. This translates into CASSYSAEETEAFF.

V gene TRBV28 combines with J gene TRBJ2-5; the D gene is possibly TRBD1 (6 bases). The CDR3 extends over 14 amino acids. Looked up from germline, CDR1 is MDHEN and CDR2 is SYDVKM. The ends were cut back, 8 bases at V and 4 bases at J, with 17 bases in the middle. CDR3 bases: TGTGCCAGCGGAATACGGGACATTCGAGAGACCCAGTACTTC. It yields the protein CASGIRDIRETQYF.

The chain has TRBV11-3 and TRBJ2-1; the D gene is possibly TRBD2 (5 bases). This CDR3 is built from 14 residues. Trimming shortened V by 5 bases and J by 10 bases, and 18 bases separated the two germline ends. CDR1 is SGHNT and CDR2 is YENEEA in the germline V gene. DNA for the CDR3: TGTGCCAGCAGCATAGGTGAGAACAGCGGCGAGCAGTTCTTC. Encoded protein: CASSIGENSGEQFF.

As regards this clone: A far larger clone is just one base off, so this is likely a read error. The CDR3 nucleotides read TGTGCCAGCAGCAGGGGGTACACTGAAGCTTTCTTT. It specifies CASSRGYTEAFF. V is TRBV28 and J is TRBJ1-1, with TRBD1 matching 7 bases. J gave up 3 bases and V 6 bases, and 1 base lay outside the gene matches. The CDR3 contains 12 residues. The V gene's germline CDR1 is MDHEN and CDR2 SYDVKM. Combining the CDR3 with reference TRBV28 and TRBJ1-1 gives the whole variable domain DVKVTQSSRYLVKRTGEKVFLECVQDMDHENMFWYRQDPGLGLRLIYFSYDVKMKEKGDIPEGYSVSREKKERFSLILESASTNQTSMYLCASSRGYTEAFFGQGTRLTVV.

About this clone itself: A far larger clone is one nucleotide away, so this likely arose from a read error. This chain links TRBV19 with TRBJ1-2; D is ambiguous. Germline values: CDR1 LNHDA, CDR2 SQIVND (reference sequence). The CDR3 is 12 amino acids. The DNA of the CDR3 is TGTGCCAGTAGCACTAATTTCTATGGCTGCACCTTC. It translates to CASSTNFYGCTF.

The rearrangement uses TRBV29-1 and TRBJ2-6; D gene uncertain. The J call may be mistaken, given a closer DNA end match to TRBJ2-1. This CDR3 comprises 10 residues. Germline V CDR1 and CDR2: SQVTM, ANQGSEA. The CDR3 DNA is TGCAGCGTCCTAGGGAATGAGCAGTTCTTC. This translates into CSVLGNEQFF.

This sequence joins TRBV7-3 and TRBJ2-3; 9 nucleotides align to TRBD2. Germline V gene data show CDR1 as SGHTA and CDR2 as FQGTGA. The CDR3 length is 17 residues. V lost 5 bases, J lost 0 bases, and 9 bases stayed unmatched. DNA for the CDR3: TGTGCCAGCAGCCCCAACACGGGACTAGCTAGCACAGATACGCAGTATTTT. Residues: CASSPNTGLASTDTQYF.

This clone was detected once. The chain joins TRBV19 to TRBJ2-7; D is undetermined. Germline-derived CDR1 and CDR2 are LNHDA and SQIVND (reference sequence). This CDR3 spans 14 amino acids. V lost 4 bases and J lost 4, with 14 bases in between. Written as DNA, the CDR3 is TGTGCCAGTAGTAAGCCCATTTCCGAGTACGAGCAGTACTTC. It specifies CASSKPISEYEQYF.

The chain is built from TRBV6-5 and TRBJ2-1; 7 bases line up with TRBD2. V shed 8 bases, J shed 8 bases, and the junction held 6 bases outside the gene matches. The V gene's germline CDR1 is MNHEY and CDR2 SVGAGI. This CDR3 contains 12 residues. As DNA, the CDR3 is TGTGCCAGCGGGAGGGCCATTGATGAGCAGTTCTTC. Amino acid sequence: CASGRAIDEQFF.

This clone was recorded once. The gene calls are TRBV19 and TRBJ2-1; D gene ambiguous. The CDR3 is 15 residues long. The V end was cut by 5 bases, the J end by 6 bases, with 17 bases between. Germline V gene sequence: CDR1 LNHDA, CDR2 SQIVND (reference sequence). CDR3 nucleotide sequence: TGTGCCAGTAGTCATAGGTTCGACGGTTTCAATGAGCAGTTCTTC. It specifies CASSHRFDGFNEQFF.

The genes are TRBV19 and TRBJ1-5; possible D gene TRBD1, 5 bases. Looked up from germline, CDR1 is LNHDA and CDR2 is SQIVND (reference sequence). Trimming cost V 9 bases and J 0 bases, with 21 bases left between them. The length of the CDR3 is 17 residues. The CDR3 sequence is CASDVQGSPYSNQPQHF. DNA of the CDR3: TGTGCCAGCGACGTCCAGGGCTCCCCCTATAGCAATCAGCCCCAGCATTTT. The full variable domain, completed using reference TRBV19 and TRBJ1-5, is DGGITQSPKYLFRKEGQNVTLSCEQNLNHDAMYWYRQDPGQGLRLIYYSQIVNDFQKGDIAEGYSVSREKKESFPLTVTSAQKNPTAFYLCASDVQGSPYSNQPQHFGDGTRLSIL.

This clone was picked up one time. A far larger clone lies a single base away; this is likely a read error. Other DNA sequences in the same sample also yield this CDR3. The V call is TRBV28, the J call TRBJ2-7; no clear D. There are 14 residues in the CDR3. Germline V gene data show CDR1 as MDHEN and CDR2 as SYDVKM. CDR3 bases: TGTGCCAGCAGTAGGTTGGGCACCTTCTACGAGCAATACTTC. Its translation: CASSRLGTFYEQYF. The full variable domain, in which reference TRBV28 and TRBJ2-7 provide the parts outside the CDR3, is DVKVTQSSRYLVKRTGEKVFLECVQDMDHENMFWYRQDPGLGLRLIYFSYDVKMKEKGDIPEGYSVSREKKERFSLILESASTNQTSMYLCASSRLGTFYEQYFGPGTRLTVT.

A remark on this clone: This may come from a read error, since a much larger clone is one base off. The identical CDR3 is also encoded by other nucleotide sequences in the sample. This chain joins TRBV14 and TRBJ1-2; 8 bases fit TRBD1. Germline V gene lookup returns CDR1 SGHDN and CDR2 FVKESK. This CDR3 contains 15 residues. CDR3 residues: CASSHQGARHYGYTF. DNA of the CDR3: TGCGCCAGCAGCCATCAGGGGGCGCGGCACTATGGCTACACCTTC.

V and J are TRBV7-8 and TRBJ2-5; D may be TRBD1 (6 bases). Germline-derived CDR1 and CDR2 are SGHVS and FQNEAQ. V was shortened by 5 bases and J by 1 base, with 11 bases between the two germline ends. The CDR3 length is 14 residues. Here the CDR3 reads CASSLDRLQETQYF. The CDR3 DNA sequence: TGTGCCAGCAGCCTCGACAGGCTCCAAGAGACCCAGTACTTC.

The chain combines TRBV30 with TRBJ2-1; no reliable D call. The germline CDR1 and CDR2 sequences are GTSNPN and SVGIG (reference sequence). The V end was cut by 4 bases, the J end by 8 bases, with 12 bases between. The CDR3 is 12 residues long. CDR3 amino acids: CAWILGFHEQFF. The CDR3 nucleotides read TGTGCCTGGATTTTGGGTTTCCATGAGCAGTTCTTC.

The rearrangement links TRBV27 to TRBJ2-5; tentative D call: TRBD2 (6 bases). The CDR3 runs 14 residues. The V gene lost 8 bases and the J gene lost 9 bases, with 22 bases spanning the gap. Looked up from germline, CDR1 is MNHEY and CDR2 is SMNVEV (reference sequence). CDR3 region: CASRPAPSREAQYF. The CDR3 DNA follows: TGTGCCAGCCGTCCCGCCCCCTCCAGGGAGGCCCAGTACTTC.

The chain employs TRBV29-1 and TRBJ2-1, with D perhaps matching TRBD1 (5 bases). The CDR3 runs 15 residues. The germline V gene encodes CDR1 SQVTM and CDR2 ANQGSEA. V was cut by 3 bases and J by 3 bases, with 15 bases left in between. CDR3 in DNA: TGCAGCGTTGAGGGTCGGAGACAGATCTACAATGAGCAGTTCTTC. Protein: CSVEGRRQIYNEQFF.

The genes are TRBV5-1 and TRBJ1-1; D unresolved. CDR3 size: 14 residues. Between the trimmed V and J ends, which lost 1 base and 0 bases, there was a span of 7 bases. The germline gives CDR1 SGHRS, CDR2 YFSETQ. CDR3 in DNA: TGCGCCAGCAGCTTGACAGCCGTGAACACTGAAGCTTTCTTT. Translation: CASSLTAVNTEAFF.